This TCR beta chain was sequenced in a study of blood T cell repertoires in COVID-19. Background on the study: Acute and convalescent COVID-19 samples came from the United States, Italy and Spain.

In germline, CDR1 is KGHSH, CDR2 LQKENI. Between the trimmed V and J ends, which lost 0 bases and 6 bases, there was a span of 12 bases. The CDR3 runs to 14 residues. TCRdb keeps only in-frame clones here, not all; method: immunoSEQ multiplex PCR. The sample includes 75,000 to 90,000 clones, around four fifths of them seen just once. The sequenced sample consisted of peripheral blood. The TCR was taken from a man aged 55 to 69 with COVID-19, enrolled during active disease. This sequence joins TRBV18 and TRBJ2-7; D is perhaps TRBD2 (5 bases). Written as DNA, the CDR3 is TGTGCCAGCTCACCACCGTTTGTAGGAGGCGAGCAGTACTTC. The encoded protein is CASSPPFVGGEQYF. Using reference TRBV18 and TRBJ2-7 for the parts outside the CDR3, the full variable domain is NAGVMQNPRHLVRRRGQEARLRCSPMKGHSHVYWYRQLPEEGLKFMVYLQKENIIDESGMPKERFSAEFPKEGPSILRIQQVVRGDSAAYFCASSPPFVGGEQYFGPGTRLTVT.